Each of the 9 T cell receptor beta chains below was sequenced from the same sample in a study of technical replicates of blood from a handful of donors. The table came from immunoSEQ multiplex PCR; TCRdb's copy has only in-frame clones and leaves some out. Seen here are around 15,000 clones, 75% to 90% observed once, and the top ten hold under 15%. The specimen sequenced was PBMCs. The receptor source for this set is a human donor in good health.

This chain links TRBV19 with TRBJ1-4; TRBD1 agrees at 7 bases. This CDR3 has 14 residues. Germline values: CDR1 LNHDA, CDR2 SQIVND (reference sequence). V lost 4 bases and J lost 16; bases outside the gene matches: 15. CDR3 loop: CASSTTGSAAVQFF. The CDR3, as DNA: TGTGCCAGTAGTACGACAGGGAGCGCGGCTGTACAGTTTTTT.

This sequence joins TRBV5-1 and TRBJ1-4; possibly TRBD1 for D (5 bases). This CDR3 has 15 residues. CDR1 and CDR2 from the germline V gene are SGHRS and YFSETQ. V was clipped by 0 bases and J by 5 bases, with 11 bases between them. The CDR3 sequence: CASSLVGGQNEKLFF. The CDR3 region has the DNA TGCGCCAGCAGCTTGGTGGGAGGACAAAATGAAAAACTGTTTTTT.

The chain links TRBV11-2 to TRBJ1-1; possibly TRBD1 for D (6 bases). The length of the CDR3 is 13 residues. Germline values: CDR1 SGHAT, CDR2 FQNNGV. V gave up 2 bases and J gave up 5 bases, with 9 bases separating them. CDR3 residues: CASSLTGRTEAFF. For the CDR3, the DNA is TGTGCCAGCAGCTTAACAGGGCGGACTGAAGCTTTCTTT.

V and J are TRBV7-9 and TRBJ1-2, with D perhaps TRBD1 (6 bases). Deletions cut 3 bases from V and 6 bases from J, with 17 bases between. The CDR3 length is 15 residues. Germline values: CDR1 SEHNR, CDR2 FQNEAQ (reference sequence). The DNA of the CDR3 is TGTGCCAGCAGCTTCGGAGACAGGCCTAAGGATGGCTACACCTTC. Its protein is CASSFGDRPKDGYTF.

The gene calls are TRBV29-1 and TRBJ2-1; 7 bases map to TRBD2. The CDR3 is 13 amino acids. The germline gives CDR1 SQVTM, CDR2 ANQGSEA. J lost 8 bases, V lost 7 bases, and 11 bases had no gene match. The CDR3 DNA reads TGCAGCGCGGAGGGAGCGGGATTTGATGAGCAGTTCTTC. Amino acid sequence: CSAEGAGFDEQFF.

The J gene is TRBJ2-7, the V gene TRBV7-2; 10 bases line up with TRBD2. Germline V CDR1 and CDR2: SGHTA, FQGNSA. This CDR3 region has 14 residues. V shed 5 bases and J 4 bases; nucleotides not matched to a gene: 5. DNA of the CDR3: TGTGCCAGCAGCCCGTGGACTAGCGGATACGAGCAGTACTTC. It is translated as CASSPWTSGYEQYF.

CDR3 sequence: CASTRTSGRYEQYF. In DNA form, the CDR3 reads TGTGCCAGCACCCGGACTAGCGGACGCTACGAGCAGTACTTC. The chain couples TRBV28 to TRBJ2-7; TRBD2 matches 10 bases. The ends lost 7 bases at V and 3 bases at J; junction bases unmatched: 6. There are 14 residues in the CDR3. Per the germline V gene, CDR1 is MDHEN and CDR2 is SYDVKM.

CDR3 sequence (DNA): TGTGCCAGCAGTTTACAGGGCAGTTCCTATGGCTACACCTTC. It encodes CASSLQGSSYGYTF. This rearrangement joins TRBV27 to TRBJ1-2; tentative D call: TRBD1 (5 bases). CDR1 and CDR2 (germline): MNHEY, SMNVEV (reference sequence). V was trimmed by 2 bases and J by 4 bases, leaving 11 bases between them. CDR3 size: 14 residues.

This sequence joins TRBV5-1 and TRBJ2-2, with TRBD2 as a possible D gene (5 bases). V was cut by 0 bases and J by 8 bases, with 11 bases left in between. The CDR3 runs 14 residues. CDR1 and CDR2 from the germline V gene are SGHRS and YFSETQ. CDR3 sequence reads: CASSLAAGGGELFF. CDR3 in DNA: TGCGCCAGCAGCTTGGCGGCGGGCGGTGGGGAGCTGTTTTTT.